A selection of T cell receptor beta chains follows, all from one sample in a study of blood T cell repertoires in COVID-19. Assay used: immunoSEQ multiplex PCR; TCRdb lists only in-frame clones, some missing. Counted here are hundreds of thousands of clones, roughly nine tenths occurring once; the ten biggest clones make up 3.1%. Sequenced: PBMCs or T cells enriched from blood (not recorded which). These receptors came from a woman in her forties or fifties in a cohort exposed to, infected with or recovered from COVID-19 (not recorded which). The CDR3 runs from the conserved cysteine through the conserved F or W. A D gene is named only where the DNA matches it firmly.

j_gene: TRBJ1-1; d_gene: NA; v_gene: TRBV7-2; CDR3aa: CASSFGRVTEAFF; CDR3nt: TGTGCCAGCAGCTTTGGCAGGGTCACTGAAGCTTTCTTT
j_gene: TRBJ2-1; d_gene: NA; v_gene: TRBV6-5; CDR3aa: CASSRRDTSGNEQFF; CDR3nt: TGTGCCAGCAGTCGTCGGGACACCAGCGGAAATGAGCAGTTCTTC
j_gene: TRBJ1-5; d_gene: TRBD1; v_gene: TRBV10-3; CDR3aa: CAISESDRAPYQPQHF; CDR3nt: TGTGCCATCAGTGAGTCTGACAGGGCACCATATCAGCCCCAGCATTTT
j_gene: TRBJ2-7; d_gene: NA; v_gene: TRBV11-2; CDR3aa: CASSYHLGQDEQYF; CDR3nt: TGTGCCAGCAGCTACCATTTAGGTCAGGACGAGCAGTACTTC
j_gene: TRBJ2-1; d_gene: TRBD1; v_gene: TRBV11-3; CDR3aa: CASSRSGTGIYNEQFF; CDR3nt: TGTGCCAGCAGCCGCTCCGGGACAGGGATATACAATGAGCAGTTCTTC
j_gene: TRBJ2-5; d_gene: NA; v_gene: TRBV9; CDR3aa: CASSVDPSESETQYF; CDR3nt: TGTGCCAGCAGCGTAGATCCCTCAGAATCCGAGACCCAGTACTTC
j_gene: TRBJ2-5; d_gene: TRBD2; v_gene: TRBV5-1; CDR3aa: CASSLASGGGETQYF; CDR3nt: TGCGCCAGCAGCTTGGCCAGCGGGGGAGGGGAGACCCAGTACTTC
j_gene: TRBJ1-6; d_gene: TRBD1; v_gene: TRBV27; CDR3aa: CASSRDRGVNSPLHF; CDR3nt: TGTGCCAGCAGTCGGGACAGGGGGGTCAATTCACCCCTCCACTTT
j_gene: TRBJ1-2; d_gene: TRBD1; v_gene: TRBV19; CDR3aa: CATPRSHRGLSYGYTF; CDR3nt: TGTGCCACCCCGCGGTCCCACAGGGGATTGAGCTATGGCTACACCTTC
j_gene: TRBJ1-2; d_gene: TRBD1; v_gene: TRBV5-1; CDR3aa: CASSLRAGGTLGGDYGYTF; CDR3nt: TGCGCCAGCAGCCTGCGGGCAGGGGGGACCCTTGGGGGAGACTATGGCTACACCTTC
j_gene: TRBJ1-6; d_gene: NA; v_gene: TRBV7-2; CDR3aa: CASSLRSRGKSPLHF; CDR3nt: TGTGCCAGCAGCTTAAGGTCCAGGGGTAAATCACCCCTCCACTTT